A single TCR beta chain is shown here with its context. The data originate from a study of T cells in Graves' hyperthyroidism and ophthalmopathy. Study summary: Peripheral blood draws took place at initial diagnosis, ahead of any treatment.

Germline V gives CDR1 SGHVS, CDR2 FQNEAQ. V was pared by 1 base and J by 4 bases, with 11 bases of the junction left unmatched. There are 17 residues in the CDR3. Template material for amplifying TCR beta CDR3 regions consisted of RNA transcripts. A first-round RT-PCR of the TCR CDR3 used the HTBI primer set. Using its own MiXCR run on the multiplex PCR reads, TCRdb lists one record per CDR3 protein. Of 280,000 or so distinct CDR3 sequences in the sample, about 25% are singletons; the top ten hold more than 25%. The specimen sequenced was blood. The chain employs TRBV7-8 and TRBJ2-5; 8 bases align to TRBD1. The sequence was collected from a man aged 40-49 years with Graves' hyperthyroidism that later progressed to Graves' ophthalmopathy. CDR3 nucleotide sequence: TGTGCCAGCAGCTTAGGGGCAGGGGGCCGTCCAGGAGAGACCCAGTACTTC. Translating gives CASSLGAGGRPGETQYF. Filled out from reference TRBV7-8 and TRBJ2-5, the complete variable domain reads GAGVSQSPRYKVAKRGQDVALRCDPISGHVSLFWYQQALGQGPEFLTYFQNEAQLDKSGLPSDRFFAERPEGSVSTLKIQRTQQEDSAVYLCASSLGAGGRPGETQYFGPGTRLLVL.